This TCR beta chain was documented in a study of T cell clonality in common variable immunodeficiency. The CDR3 runs to 13 residues. Germline V gene data show CDR1 as SNHLY and CDR2 as FYNNEI. The ends lost 7 bases at V and 2 bases at J; junction bases unmatched: 4. Produced via immunoSEQ multiplex PCR; TCRdb's table is partial and in-frame only. There are several thousand clones in the sample, none observed a single time. Study findings and constraints: TCRbeta clonality was increased in CVID versus healthy controls. Fewer deletions and N-nucleotide insertions were reportedly seen in common variable immunodeficiency TCR beta sequences.

This clone was counted at least ten times. The antigen is unknown. Coverage ceases 3 residues before the CDR3 finishes, and the germline J gene fills in the end. The J gene is TRBJ1-2, the V gene TRBV2, with 7 bases lining up with TRBD1. Sequencing was done on a sample of peripheral blood mononuclear cells. The receptor was isolated from a human donor with common variable immunodeficiency. The CDR3 is CASMTGTNYGYTF. The covered CDR3 bases are TGTGCCAGCATGACAGGGACGAACTATGGC. The variable domain in full, completed from reference TRBV2 and TRBJ1-2, reads EPEVTQTPSHQVTQMGQEVILRCVPISNHLYFYWYRQILGQKVEFLVSFYNNEISEKSEIFDDQFSVERPDGSNFTLKIRSTKLEDSAMYFCASMTGTNYGYTFGSGTRLTVV.